Below, one T cell receptor beta chain is given with its context. The data originate from a study of shared clonotypes between healthy human individuals. Germline V gene data show CDR1 as SGHNT and CDR2 as YYREEE (reference sequence). V was pared by 0 bases and J by 3 bases, with 7 bases between. The CDR3 is 13 amino acids. Clones were read by immunoSEQ multiplex PCR, and TCRdb kept only the in-frame ones, dropping some. The sample has about 680,000 clones; approximately 74% are singletons. This receptor was obtained from a woman aged 25-40 years in good health. The chain couples TRBV5-4 to TRBJ2-7, with a tentative D call TRBD2 (5 bases). Sequencing was carried out using memory CD4+ T cells sorted from blood. Subset of the sample: CD45RA-negative fraction. The CDR3 coding sequence is TGTGCCAGCAGCTTGGGGAGCGGCTACGAGCAGTACTTC. It translates to CASSLGSGYEQYF.